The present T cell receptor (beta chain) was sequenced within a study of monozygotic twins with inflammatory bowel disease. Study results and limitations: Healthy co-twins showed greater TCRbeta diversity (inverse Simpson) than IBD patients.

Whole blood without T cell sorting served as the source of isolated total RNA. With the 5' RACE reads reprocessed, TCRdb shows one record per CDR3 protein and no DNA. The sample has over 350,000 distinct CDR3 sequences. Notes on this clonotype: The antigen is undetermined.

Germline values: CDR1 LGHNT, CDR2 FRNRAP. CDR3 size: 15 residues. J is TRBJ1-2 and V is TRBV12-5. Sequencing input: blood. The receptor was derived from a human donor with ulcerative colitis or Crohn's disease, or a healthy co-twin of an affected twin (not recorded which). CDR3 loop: CASGGLVNWNYGYTF.